The T cell receptor beta chain under discussion was sequenced for a study of T cell changes during pregnancy in multiple sclerosis. V lost 4 bases to trimming and J lost 0 bases; unmatched junction nucleotides: 12. CDR1 and CDR2 from the germline V gene are SGHDT and YYEEEE. This CDR3 has 17 residues. Some clones are missing from TCRdb's copy, which holds only in-frame ones; the method was immunoSEQ multiplex PCR. Altogether some 59,000 clones are present, about 90% being singletons, with the ten largest covering almost 6.5%. The source material was peripheral blood, sampled in the third trimester of pregnancy. The receptor comes from a female donor in good health, enrolled as a control in a pregnancy study. The rearrangement links TRBV5-6 to TRBJ2-7; 8 nucleotides line up with TRBD2. CDR3 amino acids: CASSAQPREARSYEQYF. CDR3 nucleotides: TGTGCCAGCAGCGCCCAACCGCGGGAGGCCCGCTCCTACGAGCAGTACTTC.